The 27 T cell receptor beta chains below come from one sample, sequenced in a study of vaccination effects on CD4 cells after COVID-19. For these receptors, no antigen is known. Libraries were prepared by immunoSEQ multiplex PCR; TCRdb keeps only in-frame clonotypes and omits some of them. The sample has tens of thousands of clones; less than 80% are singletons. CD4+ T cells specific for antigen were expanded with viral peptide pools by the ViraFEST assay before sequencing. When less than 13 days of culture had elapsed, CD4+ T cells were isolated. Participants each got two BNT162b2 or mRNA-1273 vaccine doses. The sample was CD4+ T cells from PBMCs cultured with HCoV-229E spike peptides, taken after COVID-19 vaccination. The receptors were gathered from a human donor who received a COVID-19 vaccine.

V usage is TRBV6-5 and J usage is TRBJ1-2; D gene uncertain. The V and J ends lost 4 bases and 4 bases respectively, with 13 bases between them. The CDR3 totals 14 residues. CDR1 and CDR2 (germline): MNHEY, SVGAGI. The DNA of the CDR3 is TGTGCCAGCAGTTCAAACCTCATTTCCTATGGCTACACCTTC. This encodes CASSSNLISYGYTF.

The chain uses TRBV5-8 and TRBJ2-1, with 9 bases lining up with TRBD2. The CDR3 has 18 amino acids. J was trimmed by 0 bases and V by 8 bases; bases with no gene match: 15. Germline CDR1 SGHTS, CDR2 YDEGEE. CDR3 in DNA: TGTGCCAGTCCGCAGGGGTTAGCGGGGGACTACTCCTACAATGAGCAGTTCTTC. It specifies CASPQGLAGDYSYNEQFF.

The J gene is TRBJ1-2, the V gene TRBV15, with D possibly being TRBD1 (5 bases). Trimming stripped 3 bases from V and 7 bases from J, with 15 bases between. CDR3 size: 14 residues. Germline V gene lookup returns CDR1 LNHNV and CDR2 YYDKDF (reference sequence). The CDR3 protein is CATSSHRSDSGYTF. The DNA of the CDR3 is TGTGCCACCAGCAGCCACAGGAGTGACTCTGGCTACACCTTC.

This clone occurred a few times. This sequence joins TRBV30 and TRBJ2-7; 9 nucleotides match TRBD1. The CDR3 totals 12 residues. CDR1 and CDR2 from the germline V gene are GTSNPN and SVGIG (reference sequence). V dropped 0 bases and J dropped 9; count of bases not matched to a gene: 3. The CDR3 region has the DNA TGTGCCTGGAGTGTACAGGGGGCACGGCAGTACGTC. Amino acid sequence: CAWSVQGARQYV.

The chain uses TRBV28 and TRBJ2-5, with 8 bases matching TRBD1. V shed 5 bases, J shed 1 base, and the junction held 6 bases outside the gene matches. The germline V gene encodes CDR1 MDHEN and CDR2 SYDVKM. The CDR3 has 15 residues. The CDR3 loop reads CASSTPGTGQETQYF. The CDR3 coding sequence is TGTGCCAGCAGTACACCCGGGACAGGCCAAGAGACCCAGTACTTC.

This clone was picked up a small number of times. The CDR3 bases are TGTGCCAGCAGTGTACAGGGGGGATATGGCTACACCTTC. Translation: CASSVQGGYGYTF. The chain has TRBV2 and TRBJ1-2; 8 nucleotides align to TRBD1. CDR1 and CDR2 (germline): SNHLY, FYNNEI. Trimming took 4 bases from V and 5 from J; bases not matched to a gene: 3. The CDR3 is 13 amino acids.

CDR3 DNA: TGTGCCAGCAGTTTCACGGACAGGGGCTACGAGCAGTACGTC. It translates to CASSFTDRGYEQYV. This sequence joins TRBV28 and TRBJ2-7, with 9 bases aligning to TRBD1. The CDR3 length is 14 residues. The ends lost 3 bases at V and 3 bases at J; junction bases unmatched: 3. Germline V gene sequence: CDR1 MDHEN, CDR2 SYDVKM.

The CDR3 is CASSPPERSSFGETQYF. CDR3 DNA sequence: TGTGCCAGCTCACCACCCGAGAGAAGCTCCTTTGGCGAGACCCAGTACTTC. V is TRBV18 and J is TRBJ2-5; D remains ambiguous. Trimming pared 0 bases from V and 5 bases from J, leaving 19 bases between. Germline CDR1 KGHSH, CDR2 LQKENI. CDR3 size: 17 residues.

CDR3 bases: TGTGCCAGCTCACCCAATGACGTTGGCACTGGAAACACCATATATTTT. Translating it yields CASSPNDVGTGNTIYF. This chain connects TRBV18 to TRBJ1-3; D is ambiguous. V lost 3 bases, J lost 2 bases, and 14 bases lay in between. Per germline, CDR1 KGHSH and CDR2 LQKENI. This CDR3 comprises 16 residues.

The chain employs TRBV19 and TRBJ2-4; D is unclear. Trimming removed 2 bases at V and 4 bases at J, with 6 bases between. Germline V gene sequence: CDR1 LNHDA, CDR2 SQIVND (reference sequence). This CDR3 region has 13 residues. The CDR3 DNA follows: TGTGCCAGTAGTATAACAACTAAAAACATTCAGTACTTC. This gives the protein CASSITTKNIQYF.

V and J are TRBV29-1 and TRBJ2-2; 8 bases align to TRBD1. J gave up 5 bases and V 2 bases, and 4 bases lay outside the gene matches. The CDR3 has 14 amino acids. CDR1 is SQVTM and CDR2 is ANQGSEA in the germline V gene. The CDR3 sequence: CSVELRTGTGELFF. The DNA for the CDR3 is TGCAGCGTTGAATTGCGGACAGGGACCGGGGAGCTGTTTTTT.

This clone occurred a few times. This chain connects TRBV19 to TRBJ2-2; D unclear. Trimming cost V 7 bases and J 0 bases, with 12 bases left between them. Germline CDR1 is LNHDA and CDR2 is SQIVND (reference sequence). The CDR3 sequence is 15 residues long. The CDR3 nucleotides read TGTGCCAGTACCCTCCGGGCAGCGAACACCGGGGAGCTGTTTTTT. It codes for CASTLRAANTGELFF.

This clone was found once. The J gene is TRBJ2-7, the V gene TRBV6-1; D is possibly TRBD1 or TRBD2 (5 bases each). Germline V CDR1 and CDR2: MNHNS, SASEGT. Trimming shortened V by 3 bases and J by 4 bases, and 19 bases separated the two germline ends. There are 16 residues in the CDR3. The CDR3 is CASSEPNWGTRYEQYV. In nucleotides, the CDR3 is TGTGCCAGCAGTGAGCCTAATTGGGGGACGAGGTACGAGCAGTACGTC.

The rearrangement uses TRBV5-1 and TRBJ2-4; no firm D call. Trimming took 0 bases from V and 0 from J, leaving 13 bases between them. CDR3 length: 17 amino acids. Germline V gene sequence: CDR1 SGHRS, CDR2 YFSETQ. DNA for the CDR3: TGCGCCAGCAGCTTGGCCGTGTCAGGCCTAGCCAAAAACATTCAGTACTTC. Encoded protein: CASSLAVSGLAKNIQYF.

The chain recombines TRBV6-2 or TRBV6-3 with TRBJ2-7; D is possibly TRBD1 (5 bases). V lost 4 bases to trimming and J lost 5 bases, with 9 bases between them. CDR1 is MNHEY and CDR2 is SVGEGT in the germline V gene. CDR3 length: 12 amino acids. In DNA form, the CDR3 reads TGTGCCAGCAGTTCCCCAGGGAACGAGCAGTACGTC. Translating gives CASSSPGNEQYV.

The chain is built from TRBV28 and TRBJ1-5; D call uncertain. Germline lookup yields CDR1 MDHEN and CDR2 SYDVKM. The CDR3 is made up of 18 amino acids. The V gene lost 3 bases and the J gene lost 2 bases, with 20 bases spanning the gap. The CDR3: CASSFDMAALGGNQPQHF. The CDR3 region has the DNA TGTGCCAGCAGTTTCGACATGGCCGCCCTTGGGGGCAATCAGCCCCAGCATTTT.

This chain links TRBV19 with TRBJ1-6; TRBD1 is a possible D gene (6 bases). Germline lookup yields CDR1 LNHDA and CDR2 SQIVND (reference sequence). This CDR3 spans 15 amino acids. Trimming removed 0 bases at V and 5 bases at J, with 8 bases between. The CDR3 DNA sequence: TGTGCCAGTAGTATAGACACAGGGAATAATTCACCCCTCCACTTT. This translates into CASSIDTGNNSPLHF.

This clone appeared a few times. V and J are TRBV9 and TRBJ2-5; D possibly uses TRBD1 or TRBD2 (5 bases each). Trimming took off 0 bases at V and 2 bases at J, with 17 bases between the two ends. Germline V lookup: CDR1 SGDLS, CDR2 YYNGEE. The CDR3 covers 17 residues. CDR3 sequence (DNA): TGTGCCAGCAGCGTAGACGAGGGACGAACCTCACAAGAGACCCAGTACTTC. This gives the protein CASSVDEGRTSQETQYF.

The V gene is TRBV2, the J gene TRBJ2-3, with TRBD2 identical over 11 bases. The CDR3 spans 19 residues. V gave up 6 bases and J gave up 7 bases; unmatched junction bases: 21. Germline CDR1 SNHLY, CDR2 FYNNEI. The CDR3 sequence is CASRDELAGGLTPPNTQYF. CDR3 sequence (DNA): TGTGCCAGCAGGGATGAGCTAGCGGGGGGCCTTACTCCACCGAATACGCAGTATTTT.

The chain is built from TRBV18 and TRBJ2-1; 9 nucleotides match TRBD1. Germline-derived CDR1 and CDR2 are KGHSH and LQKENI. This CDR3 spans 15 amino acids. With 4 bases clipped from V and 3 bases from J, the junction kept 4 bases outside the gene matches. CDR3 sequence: CASSLTGGYYNEQFF. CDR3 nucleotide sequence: TGTGCCAGCTCACTTACAGGGGGCTACTACAATGAGCAGTTCTTC.

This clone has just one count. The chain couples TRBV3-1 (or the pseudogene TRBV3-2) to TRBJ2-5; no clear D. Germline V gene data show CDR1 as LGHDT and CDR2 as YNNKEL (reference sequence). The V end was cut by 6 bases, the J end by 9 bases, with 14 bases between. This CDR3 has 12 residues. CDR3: CASRREGAAQYF. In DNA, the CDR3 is TGTGCCAGCAGAAGAGAAGGCGCGGCCCAGTACTTC.

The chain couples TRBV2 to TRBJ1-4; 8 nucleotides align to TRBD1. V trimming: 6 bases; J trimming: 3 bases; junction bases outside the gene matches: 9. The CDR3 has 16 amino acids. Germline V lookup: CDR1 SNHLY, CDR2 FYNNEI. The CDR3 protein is CASRQTGVVSNEKLFF. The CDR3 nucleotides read TGTGCCAGCAGACAGACAGGGGTCGTATCTAATGAAAAACTGTTTTTT.

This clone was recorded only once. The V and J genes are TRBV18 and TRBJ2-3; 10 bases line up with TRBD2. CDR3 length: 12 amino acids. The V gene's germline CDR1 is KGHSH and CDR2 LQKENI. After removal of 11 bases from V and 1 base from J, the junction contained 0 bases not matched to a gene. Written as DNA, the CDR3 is TGTGCCGGACTAGCGGGCACAGATACGCAGTATTTT. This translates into CAGLAGTDTQYF.

CDR3 sequence reads: CASSEAPVGTTGELFF. The CDR3 nucleotides read TGTGCCAGCAGTGAGGCCCCAGTAGGTACCACCGGGGAGCTGTTTTTT. This chain joins TRBV6-1 and TRBJ2-2; D ambiguous. The CDR3 contains 16 residues. Germline V gene lookup returns CDR1 MNHNS and CDR2 SASEGT. Deletions cut 3 bases from V and 4 bases from J, with 15 bases between.

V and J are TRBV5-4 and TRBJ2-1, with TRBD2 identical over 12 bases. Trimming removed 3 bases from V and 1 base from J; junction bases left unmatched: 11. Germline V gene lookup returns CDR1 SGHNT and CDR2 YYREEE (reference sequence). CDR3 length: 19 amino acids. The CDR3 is CASSSVGLAGGPSYNEQFF. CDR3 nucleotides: TGTGCCAGCAGCTCAGTGGGGCTAGCGGGGGGGCCGTCCTACAATGAGCAGTTCTTC.

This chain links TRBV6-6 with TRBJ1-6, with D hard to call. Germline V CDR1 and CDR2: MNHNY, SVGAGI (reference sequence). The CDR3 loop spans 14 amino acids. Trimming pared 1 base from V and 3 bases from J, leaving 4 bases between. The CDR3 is CASSYFGYNSPLHF. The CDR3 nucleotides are TGTGCCAGCAGTTACTTCGGCTATAATTCACCCCTCCACTTT.

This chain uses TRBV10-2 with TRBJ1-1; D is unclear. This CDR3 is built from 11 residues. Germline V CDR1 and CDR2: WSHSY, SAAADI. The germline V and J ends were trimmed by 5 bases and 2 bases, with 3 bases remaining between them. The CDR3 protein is CASSLNTEAFF. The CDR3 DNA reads TGCGCCAGCAGTTTAAACACTGAAGCTTTCTTT.